This entry lists 25 T cell receptor beta chains sequenced from one sample in a study of T cell repertoires in aging, cancer and after chemotherapy. TCR beta rearrangements were amplified from peripheral blood genomic DNA. Multiplex touch-down PCR with TRB-A/B primers amplified rearranged V-D-J TRB sequences. MiXCR, applied by TCRdb to the multiplex PCR reads, yields one record per CDR3 protein. The sample yields some 20,000 distinct CDR3 sequences, 30% to 45% seen once. Sequencing input: blood. These receptors all come from a human donor with a solid tumor.

This clonotype has more than one count but fewer than ten. One junction end disagrees with the germline gene, perhaps due to a read error. V usage is TRBV27 and J usage is TRBJ2-2; D tentatively reads TRBD1 or TRBD2 (6 bases each). The CDR3 totals 13 residues. Looked up from germline, CDR1 is MNHEY and CDR2 is SMNVEV (reference sequence). For the CDR3, the DNA is TGTGCCAGCAGTTTCGGGGGCACCCGGGAGCTGTTTTTT. It translates to CASSFGGTRELFF.

The chain recombines TRBV27 with TRBJ1-1, with D unresolved. Germline loops: CDR1 MNHEY, CDR2 SMNVEV (reference sequence). The V end lost 7 bases, the J end lost 3 bases, and 15 bases lay between the germline ends. CDR3 length: 14 amino acids. The CDR3 sequence: CASTLGGVDTEAFF. Written as DNA, the CDR3 is TGTGCCAGCACCCTTGGAGGTGTTGACACTGAAGCTTTCTTT.

This rearrangement joins TRBV20-1 to TRBJ2-3, with 12 positions matching TRBD2. The CDR3 length is 14 residues. Germline-derived CDR1 and CDR2 are DFQATT and SNEGSKA (reference sequence). The junction had 2 bases not matched to a gene; V was cut back by 3 bases and J by 4 bases. DNA of the CDR3: TGCAGTGCTAGCACTAGCGGGAGGCCAGATACGCAGTATTTT. Residues: CSASTSGRPDTQYF.

This clonotype was counted a few times. CDR3 residues: CASSLRGNYGYTF. The CDR3 nucleotides read TGTGCCAGCAGCTTGCGGGGTAACTATGGCTACACCTTC. The V call is TRBV5-6, the J call TRBJ1-2; D unclear. Germline V gives CDR1 SGHDT, CDR2 YYEEEE. CDR3 length: 13 residues. V was clipped by 1 base and J by 1 base, with 5 bases between them.

To note about this clonotype: One end of the junction fails to match germline, which may point to a read error. V and J are TRBV7-6 and TRBJ2-2; either TRBD1 or TRBD2 may supply D (5 bases each). Looked up from germline, CDR1 is SGHVS and CDR2 is FNYEAQ. The CDR3 is made up of 16 amino acids. CDR3 sequence: CASSPQPPGNTGEMFF. CDR3 sequence (DNA): TGTGCCAGCAGCCCCCAGCCTCCAGGGAACACCGGGGAGATGTTTTTT.

Note on this clonotype: Its ends do not fully match the called genes, so a read error is possible. The chain couples TRBV6-2 or TRBV6-3 to TRBJ2-7; no firm D call. The length of the CDR3 is 11 residues. Germline values: CDR1 MNHEY, CDR2 SVGEGT. This CDR3 is CASPYSFEEYF. In nucleotides, the CDR3 is TGTGCCAGCCCGTATTCATTCGAGGAGTACTTC.

The rearrangement uses TRBV30 and TRBJ2-3; 9 positions match TRBD2. Unmatched junction bases numbered 12, after V lost 7 bases and J lost 7 bases. This CDR3 contains 14 residues. CDR1 GTSNPN and CDR2 SVGIG come from the germline V gene (reference sequence). This chain's CDR3 is CAFDKLAGFYTQYF. DNA for the CDR3: TGTGCCTTCGATAAACTAGCGGGCTTTTATACGCAGTATTTT.

With respect to this clonotype: A junction end diverges from the germline sequence, so it may reflect a read error. The chain combines TRBV6-1 with TRBJ2-7; 12 bases are shared with TRBD1. CDR1 and CDR2 from the germline V gene are MNHNS and SASEGT. CDR3 length equals 13 residues. DNA of the CDR3: TGTGCCAGCGGGAGGGGACAGGGGGCCCTAATGCATTTC. This gives the protein CASGRGQGALMHF.

By share of the sample, this clonotype is medium-sized. The CDR3 DNA reads TGTGCCAGCACCTCATTTGGAACTAATGAAAAACTGTTTTTT. It specifies CASTSFGTNEKLFF. The gene calls are TRBV6-5 and TRBJ1-4; D is ambiguous. This CDR3 region has 14 residues. The germline CDR1 and CDR2 sequences are MNHEY and SVGAGI. V lost 7 bases to trimming and J lost 1 base, with 10 bases between them.

The chain employs TRBV24-1 and TRBJ2-5; no firm D call. The CDR3 is 15 residues long. Between the trimmed V and J ends, which lost 4 bases and 1 base, there was a span of 12 bases. CDR1 KGHDR and CDR2 SFDVKD come from the germline V gene. The CDR3 nucleotides are TGTGCCACCAGTGAAGCCGGCGGCTCCCAAGAGACCCAGTACTTC. Its protein is CATSEAGGSQETQYF.

V usage is TRBV6-4 and J usage is TRBJ2-1, with 16 bases lining up with TRBD2. CDR1 is MRHNA, CDR2 SNTAGT, per germline. The V segment lost 5 bases and the J segment 7 bases; nucleotides outside the gene matches: 5. The CDR3 consists of 16 residues. The CDR3 sequence: CASSPGTSGGANEQFF. CDR3 nucleotides: TGTGCCAGCAGTCCCGGGACTAGCGGGGGGGCAAATGAGCAGTTCTTC.

The J gene is TRBJ1-2, the V gene TRBV21-1. TRBV21-1 is flagged as a pseudogene. This CDR3 has 14 amino acids. The CDR3 coding sequence is TGTGCCAGCAGCCCCTGGGTGGGAGGGGATGCCTACACCTTC. Its translation: CASSPWVGGDAYTF.

CDR3 residues: CASSPRLAGGPGYEQYF. The CDR3 DNA is TGTGCCAGCAGCCCTCGACTAGCGGGGGGCCCTGGGTACGAGCAGTACTTC. V gene TRBV7-2 combines with J gene TRBJ2-7, with 13 bases fitting TRBD2. CDR3 length: 17 amino acids. Looked up from germline, CDR1 is SGHTA and CDR2 is FQGNSA. Unmatched junction bases numbered 11, after V lost 5 bases and J lost 4 bases.

This clonotype was seen a handful of times. The rearrangement uses TRBV12-3 or TRBV12-4 and TRBJ2-3; 11 positions agree with TRBD1. V dropped 6 bases and J dropped 3; count of bases not matched to a gene: 2. CDR3 size: 14 residues. The CDR3 DNA is TGTGCCAGCAGGGGGACAGGGGGGACAGATACGCAGTATTTT. This codes for CASRGTGGTDTQYF.

The J gene is TRBJ2-1, the V gene TRBV30; 13 bases are a match to TRBD2. Germline loops: CDR1 GTSNPN, CDR2 SVGIG (reference sequence). The V segment lost 1 base and the J segment 2 bases; nucleotides outside the gene matches: 8. The CDR3 length is 18 residues. In DNA form, the CDR3 reads TGTGCCTGGAGTGCTATCCGGACTAGCGGGGGACCCTACAATGAGCAGTTCTTC. Amino acids: CAWSAIRTSGGPYNEQFF.

The V and J genes are TRBV18 and TRBJ1-5; 11 bases are shared with TRBD1. From germline, CDR1 is KGHSH and CDR2 LQKENI. This CDR3 comprises 15 residues. V lost 3 bases to trimming and J lost 7 bases; unmatched junction nucleotides: 5. The CDR3 loop reads CASSPGTGGKQPQHF. In DNA form, the CDR3 reads TGTGCCAGCTCACCCGGGACAGGGGGAAAACAGCCCCAGCATTTT.

This chain connects TRBV5-4 to TRBJ2-7; TRBD1 matches 8 bases. CDR1 and CDR2 (germline): SGHNT, YYREEE (reference sequence). J lost 6 bases, V lost 0 bases, and 8 bases had no gene match. The CDR3 consists of 15 residues. The CDR3 protein is CASSLAGRGLSEQYF. The CDR3 DNA sequence: TGTGCCAGCAGCTTGGCGGGCAGGGGGCTGAGCGAGCAGTACTTC.

The rearrangement joins TRBV15 to TRBJ2-4; 7 bases align to TRBD1. CDR3 size: 18 residues. The V segment lost 1 base and the J segment 0 bases; nucleotides outside the gene matches: 9. Germline assignment: CDR1 LNHNV and CDR2 YYDKDF (reference sequence). The chain's CDR3 is CATSRVPAGTEAKNIQYF. The CDR3 region has the DNA TGTGCCACCAGCAGAGTCCCAGCCGGGACAGAAGCCAAAAACATTCAGTACTTC. The full variable domain, in which reference TRBV15 and TRBJ2-4 provide the parts outside the CDR3, is DAMVIQNPRYQVTQFGKPVTLSCSQTLNHNVMYWYQQKSSQAPKLLFHYYDKDFNNEADTPDNFQSRRPNTSFCFLDIRSPGLGDTAMYLCATSRVPAGTEAKNIQYFGAGTRLSVL.

This rearrangement joins TRBV19 to TRBJ2-2; a possible D gene is TRBD2 (6 bases). In germline, CDR1 is LNHDA, CDR2 SQIVND (reference sequence). V was cut by 10 bases and J by 2 bases, with 17 bases left in between. This CDR3 has 15 amino acids. Here the CDR3 reads CATNPGTHNTGELFF. The CDR3 DNA is TGTGCCACCAACCCGGGGACTCATAACACCGGGGAGCTGTTTTTT. Combining the CDR3 with reference TRBV19 and TRBJ2-2 gives the whole variable domain DGGITQSPKYLFRKEGQNVTLSCEQNLNHDAMYWYRQDPGQGLRLIYYSQIVNDFQKGDIAEGYSVSREKKESFPLTVTSAQKNPTAFYLCATNPGTHNTGELFFGEGSRLTVL.

This sequence joins TRBV15 and TRBJ2-5; tentative D call: TRBD2 (6 bases). V dropped 5 bases and J dropped 0 bases, with 13 bases sitting between them. Germline V gene data show CDR1 as LNHNV and CDR2 as YYDKDF (reference sequence). The CDR3 is made up of 15 amino acids. The CDR3: CATSRKGRYQETQYF. The DNA for the CDR3 is TGTGCCACCAGCCGAAAGGGGAGGTACCAAGAGACCCAGTACTTC.

The V and J genes are TRBV10-3 and TRBJ2-5, with a weak D call TRBD1 (5 bases). V shed 8 bases and J shed 2 bases, with 12 bases lying between them. Germline values: CDR1 ENHRY, CDR2 SYGVKD. This CDR3 has 13 amino acids. The CDR3 sequence: CAIARQGQETQYF. The CDR3 DNA reads as TGTGCCATCGCTCGGCAGGGTCAAGAGACCCAGTACTTC.

This chain's CDR3 is CSVGGRGRAQNIQYF. DNA of the CDR3: TGCAGCGTTGGGGGCCGGGGCCGTGCCCAAAACATCCAGTACTTC. The V and J genes are TRBV29-1 and TRBJ2-5; D tentatively reads TRBD1 or TRBD2 (5 bases each). CDR3 length equals 15 residues. Germline CDR1 reads SQVTM; CDR2 reads ANQGSEA. V was pared by 4 bases and J by 10 bases, with 25 bases between.

This clonotype appeared a few times. This sequence joins TRBV19 and TRBJ1-5, with 7 bases identical to TRBD1. The CDR3 has 16 amino acids. CDR1 and CDR2 from the germline V gene are LNHDA and SQIVND (reference sequence). Trimming removed 2 bases from V and 4 bases from J; junction bases left unmatched: 8. In DNA form, the CDR3 reads TGTGCCAGTAGTATAAGGACGGGGACAGATAATCAGCCCCAGCATTTT. As protein: CASSIRTGTDNQPQHF.

The rearrangement joins TRBV30 to TRBJ1-1; 7 bases are a match to TRBD1. Germline CDR1 and CDR2: GTSNPN and SVGIG (reference sequence). With V trimmed by 2 bases and J by 5 bases, 5 bases remained unmatched. The CDR3 runs to 13 residues. The CDR3 here is CAWSRDSRTEAFF. DNA for the CDR3: TGTGCCTGGAGTAGGGACAGCAGGACTGAAGCTTTCTTT. The whole variable domain, remainder taken from reference TRBV30 and TRBJ1-1, is SQTIHQWPATLVQPVGSPLSLECTVEGTSNPNLYWYRQAAGRGLQLLFYSVGIGQISSEVPQNLSASRPQDRQFILSSKKLLLSDSGFYLCAWSRDSRTEAFFGQGTRLTVV.

The chain employs TRBV18 and TRBJ2-5; D call uncertain. V lost 8 bases and J 2 bases, leaving 9 bases between the germline ends. This CDR3 is 12 amino acids long. Germline-derived CDR1 and CDR2 are KGHSH and LQKENI. The CDR3 loop reads CASPLEQETQYF. CDR3 DNA sequence: TGTGCCAGCCCATTGGAACAAGAGACCCAGTACTTC.